This passage covers 24 T cell receptor beta chains from one sample sequenced in a study of OX40 agonist ivuxolimab in advanced cancers. The repertoire was sequenced with immunoSEQ multiplex PCR; TCRdb's copy has only in-frame clones and lacks some. The profile shows fewer than 25,000 clones, around 85% of them singletons. Sequenced material: CD4+ or CD8+ T cells sorted from blood, taken in a trial of the OX40 agonist ivuxolimab. The receptors come from an adult with an advanced solid tumor such as melanoma, head and neck, liver or kidney cancer.

The chain has TRBV6-5 and TRBJ2-3; D might be TRBD1 (5 bases). Trimming shortened V by 2 bases and J by 5 bases, and 5 bases separated the two germline ends. This CDR3 region has 12 residues. CDR1 and CDR2 (germline): MNHEY, SVGAGI. Written as DNA, the CDR3 is TGTGCCAGCAGTTACAGGGGAGATACGCAGTATTTT. It encodes CASSYRGDTQYF.

CDR3 protein: CASSLSHEQFF. CDR3 in DNA: TGTGCCAGCAGCTTAAGTCATGAGCAGTTCTTC. J is TRBJ2-1 and V is TRBV5-6; D gene unclear. Germline V gene lookup returns CDR1 SGHDT and CDR2 YYEEEE. V lost 2 bases to trimming and J lost 8 bases, with 5 bases between them. CDR3 size: 11 residues.

The chain has TRBV12-2 and TRBJ2-1; whether TRBD2, the table's D call, matches the DNA was not checked. TRBV12-2 is recorded as a pseudogene. The length of the CDR3 is 19 residues. The CDR3 here is CASRLSGTSGRSNPNEQFF. DNA for the CDR3: TGTGCAAGTCGCCTATCCGGGACTAGCGGGAGGAGCAACCCGAATGAGCAGTTCTTC.

This clone showed up just a few times. The CDR3 is CAWSVWSNTEAFF. The DNA for the CDR3 is TGTGCCTGGAGTGTATGGTCGAACACTGAAGCTTTCTTT. V and J are TRBV30 and TRBJ1-1, with D unresolved. Trimming cost V 0 bases and J 1 base, with 6 bases left between them. Germline-derived CDR1 and CDR2 are GTSNPN and SVGIG (reference sequence). There are 13 residues in the CDR3. Using reference TRBV30 and TRBJ1-1 for the parts outside the CDR3, the full variable domain is SQTIHQWPATLVQPVGSPLSLECTVEGTSNPNLYWYRQAAGRGLQLLFYSVGIGQISSEVPQNLSASRPQDRQFILSSKKLLLSDSGFYLCAWSVWSNTEAFFGQGTRLTVV.

The chain has TRBV10-1 and TRBJ2-7; D is perhaps TRBD1 (6 bases). The CDR3 has 14 residues. Between the trimmed V and J ends, which lost 3 bases and 2 bases, there was a span of 11 bases. Germline CDR1 WNHNN, CDR2 SYGVQD (reference sequence). CDR3 protein: CASSDRQETYEQYF. CDR3 nucleotide sequence: TGCGCCAGCAGTGACCGACAGGAAACCTACGAGCAGTACTTC.

This clone was counted a single time. This chain uses TRBV11-1 with TRBJ2-6, with 10 positions matching TRBD2. The CDR3 extends over 17 amino acids. The V gene end was trimmed by 1 base and the J gene end by 0 bases; junction bases not matched to a gene: 0. Germline assignment: CDR1 SGHAT and CDR2 FQDESV (reference sequence). The CDR3 spells CASSLGTSGSGANVLTF. CDR3 DNA sequence: TGTGCCAGCAGCTTAGGGACTAGCGGCTCTGGGGCCAACGTCCTGACTTTC.

The chain is built from TRBV5-8 and TRBJ1-2; 7 bases line up with TRBD1. Losses at the gene ends were 1 base for V and 6 bases for J; bases not matched to a gene: 3. The CDR3 is made up of 13 amino acids. Germline assignment: CDR1 SGHTS and CDR2 YDEGEE. The CDR3 sequence: CASSLTGVNGYTF. Written as DNA, the CDR3 is TGTGCCAGCAGCTTGACAGGGGTCAATGGCTACACCTTC.

The chain recombines TRBV7-9 with TRBJ2-5; 8 bases align to TRBD2. This CDR3 is built from 17 residues. With 5 bases clipped from V and 0 bases from J, the junction kept 11 bases outside the gene matches. The germline V gene has CDR1 SEHNR and CDR2 FQNEAQ (reference sequence). The CDR3 DNA reads as TGTGCCAGCAGCCTCCCGATTAGCGGGGCGTACCAAGAGACCCAGTACTTC. Translation gives CASSLPISGAYQETQYF.

This chain uses TRBV5-6 with TRBJ2-3, with TRBD1 as a possible D gene (5 bases). Trimming removed 3 bases at V and 0 bases at J, with 8 bases between. This CDR3 region has 14 residues. Looked up from germline, CDR1 is SGHDT and CDR2 is YYEEEE. The CDR3: CASSSRQSTDTQYF. In nucleotides, the CDR3 is TGTGCCAGCAGCTCTCGACAGAGCACAGATACGCAGTATTTT.

The gene calls are TRBV7-9 and TRBJ2-2; 14 bases are a match to TRBD2. Germline CDR1 SEHNR, CDR2 FQNEAQ (reference sequence). The V and J ends lost 5 bases and 4 bases, in that order; junction bases with no gene match: 12. The CDR3 consists of 19 residues. CDR3 DNA: TGTGCCAGCAGCGATACGGGGACTAGCGGGAGCGAGGGCACCGGGGAGCTGTTTTTT. This translates into CASSDTGTSGSEGTGELFF. The whole variable domain, remainder taken from reference TRBV7-9 and TRBJ2-2, is DTGVSQNPRHKITKRGQNVTFRCDPISEHNRLYWYRQTLGQGPEFLTYFQNEAQLEKSRLLSDRFSAERPKGSFSTLEIQRTEQGDSAMYLCASSDTGTSGSEGTGELFFGEGSRLTVL.

V gene TRBV28 combines with J gene TRBJ1-2; 7 bases are shared with TRBD1. CDR3 length equals 17 residues. The trim removed 2 bases at V and 1 base at J, leaving 10 bases unmatched. Germline V CDR1 and CDR2: MDHEN, SYDVKM. CDR3 nucleotides: TGTGCCAGCAGTTTACCCCGGAGACAGGGCGGTAACTATGGCTACACCTTC. Amino acid sequence: CASSLPRRQGGNYGYTF.

This chain links TRBV29-1 with TRBJ2-5; a possible D gene is TRBD2 (7 bases). V was cut by 4 bases and J by 5 bases, with 14 bases left in between. This CDR3 is 13 amino acids long. The germline CDR1 and CDR2 sequences are SQVTM and ANQGSEA. As DNA, the CDR3 is TGCAGCGTTGCGGGGGGCGGACAGGAGACCCAGTACTTC. It translates to CSVAGGGQETQYF.

The J gene is TRBJ2-1, the V gene TRBV7-6, with TRBD2 identical over 11 bases. The CDR3 has 14 amino acids. Germline trimming cut 6 bases from V and 5 bases from J; bases unmatched to any gene: 3. Germline CDR1 and CDR2: SGHVS and FNYEAQ. The CDR3 protein is CASRPGLADNEQFF. In DNA, the CDR3 is TGTGCCAGCAGGCCGGGACTAGCGGACAATGAGCAGTTCTTC. Based on the CDR3 plus reference TRBV7-6 and TRBJ2-1, the full variable domain is GAGVSQSPRYKVTKRGQDVALRCDPISGHVSLYWYRQALGQGPEFLTYFNYEAQQDKSGLPNDRFSAERPEGSISTLTIQRTEQRDSAMYRCASRPGLADNEQFFGPGTRLTVL.

The count of this clone is one. J is TRBJ2-7 and V is TRBV6-5, with 7 bases aligning to TRBD2. After removal of 3 bases from V and 0 bases from J, the junction contained 8 bases not matched to a gene. The CDR3 is 16 amino acids. Looked up from germline, CDR1 is MNHEY and CDR2 is SVGAGI. The CDR3 is CASSYMGGTNSYEQYF. CDR3 in DNA: TGTGCCAGCAGTTATATGGGGGGGACCAACTCCTACGAGCAGTACTTC.

The rearrangement joins TRBV10-2 to TRBJ2-3; no definite D call. The germline gives CDR1 WSHSY, CDR2 SAAADI. Trimming took 5 bases from V and 2 from J, leaving 5 bases between them. CDR3 length: 12 amino acids. CDR3 DNA: TGCGCCAGCAGTCTCTACACAGATACGCAGTATTTT. The encoded protein is CASSLYTDTQYF.

The V gene is TRBV7-3, the J gene TRBJ2-1; D perhaps matches TRBD1 (6 bases). Germline V lookup: CDR1 SGHTA, CDR2 FQGTGA. Trimming pared 3 bases from V and 9 bases from J, leaving 15 bases between. This CDR3 region has 14 residues. The CDR3 protein is CASSFEGDRVEQFF. CDR3 bases: TGTGCCAGCAGCTTTGAGGGGGATAGAGTTGAGCAGTTCTTC.

In the case of this clone: This likely reflects a read error, since a far larger clone is one base away. The rearrangement joins TRBV5-8 to TRBJ2-1, with D hard to call. Germline V gene data show CDR1 as SGHTS and CDR2 as YDEGEE. The CDR3 consists of 12 residues. The V and J ends lost 4 bases and 6 bases respectively, with 8 bases between them. CDR3 coding DNA: TGTGCCAGCAGCCAAGTTCTCAATGAGCAGTTCTTC. Encoded protein: CASSQVLNEQFF.

The chain recombines TRBV5-6 with TRBJ2-3; the D call may be TRBD1 or TRBD2 (5 bases each). The CDR3 extends over 12 amino acids. The V end lost 3 bases, the J end lost 3 bases, and 5 bases lay between the germline ends. Germline lookup yields CDR1 SGHDT and CDR2 YYEEEE. For the CDR3, the DNA is TGTGCCAGCAGCTGGGGGACAGATACGCAGTATTTT. This codes for CASSWGTDTQYF.

The DNA of the CDR3 is TGTGCCAGCAGCTTGGGATGGACAGGGCGGATCCACGAGCAGTACTTC. As protein: CASSLGWTGRIHEQYF. The chain employs TRBV5-4 and TRBJ2-7, with 8 bases lining up with TRBD1. Germline V gene lookup returns CDR1 SGHNT and CDR2 YYREEE (reference sequence). V dropped 0 bases and J dropped 5; count of bases not matched to a gene: 10. There are 16 residues in the CDR3.

This clone was counted only a few times. This rearrangement joins TRBV6-5 to TRBJ1-1; no definite D call. CDR1 MNHEY and CDR2 SVGAGI come from the germline V gene. V lost 6 bases and J lost 2, with 10 bases in between. The CDR3 contains 13 residues. The CDR3 bases are TGTGCCAGCAGGCCCCACGGTAACACTGAAGCTTTCTTT. Translation: CASRPHGNTEAFF.

This chain connects TRBV9 to TRBJ2-6; 9 positions agree with TRBD1. Germline CDR1 and CDR2: SGDLS and YYNGEE. The CDR3 runs 20 residues. J lost 4 bases, V lost 0 bases, and 14 bases had no gene match. DNA for the CDR3: TGTGCCAGCAGCGTAGCTTTCGGGACAGGGAATAATCCCGGGGCCAACGTCCTGACTTTC. Residues: CASSVAFGTGNNPGANVLTF.

The chain recombines TRBV7-9 with TRBJ2-4; 8 bases are a match to TRBD1. CDR1 is SEHNR and CDR2 is FQNEAQ in the germline V gene (reference sequence). Trimming at V came to 3 bases and at J to 3 bases, leaving 4 bases not matched to a gene. The length of the CDR3 is 15 residues. CDR3 bases: TGTGCCAGCAGCTTGTTGACAGGGGTCAAAAACATTCAGTACTTC. Residues: CASSLLTGVKNIQYF. Full variable domain (remainder filled in from reference TRBV7-9 and TRBJ2-4): DTGVSQNPRHKITKRGQNVTFRCDPISEHNRLYWYRQTLGQGPEFLTYFQNEAQLEKSRLLSDRFSAERPKGSFSTLEIQRTEQGDSAMYLCASSLLTGVKNIQYFGAGTRLSVL.

The gene calls are TRBV5-5 and TRBJ2-3; 9 nucleotides match TRBD1. Germline V gene lookup returns CDR1 SGHKS and CDR2 YYEKEE (reference sequence). The V gene end was trimmed by 4 bases and the J gene end by 2 bases; junction bases not matched to a gene: 5. The CDR3 contains 15 residues. The CDR3 here is CASSGGTGFTDTQYF. In DNA form, the CDR3 reads TGTGCCAGCAGCGGAGGGACAGGGTTCACAGATACGCAGTATTTT.

The chain employs TRBV12-2 and TRBJ2-3; the table's D call, TRBD2, was not checked against the DNA. TRBV12-2 is shown as a pseudogene. This CDR3 region has 12 residues. CDR3 loop: CASRFLSDTQYF. The CDR3 coding sequence is TGTGCAAGTCGCTTTCTGTCAGATACGCAGTATTTT.